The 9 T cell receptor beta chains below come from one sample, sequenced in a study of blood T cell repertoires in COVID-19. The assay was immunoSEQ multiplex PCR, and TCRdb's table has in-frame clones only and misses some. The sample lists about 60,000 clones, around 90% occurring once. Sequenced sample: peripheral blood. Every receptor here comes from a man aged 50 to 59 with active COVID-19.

CDR3 loop: CASSPQGALGNTEAFF. CDR3 bases: TGCGCCAGCAGCCCACAGGGGGCTTTAGGAAACACTGAAGCTTTCTTT. The J gene is TRBJ1-1, the V gene TRBV5-1; 9 positions match TRBD1. Per the germline V gene, CDR1 is SGHRS and CDR2 is YFSETQ. Germline trimming cut 4 bases from V and 2 bases from J; bases unmatched to any gene: 9. The CDR3 contains 16 residues.

This CDR3 is CASSQARLSDTQYF. For the CDR3, the DNA is TGTGCCAGCAGCCAAGCTCGGTTAAGTGATACGCAGTATTTT. The chain employs TRBV3-1 (or the pseudogene TRBV3-2) and TRBJ2-3; D is undetermined. Trimming stripped 1 base from V and 6 bases from J, with 11 bases between. This CDR3 has 14 amino acids. Germline CDR1 and CDR2: LGHDT and YNNKEL (reference sequence).

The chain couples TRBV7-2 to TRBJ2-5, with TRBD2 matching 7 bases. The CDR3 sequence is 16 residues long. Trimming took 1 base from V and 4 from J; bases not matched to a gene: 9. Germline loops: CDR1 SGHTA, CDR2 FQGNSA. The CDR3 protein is CASSLGGGPPTETQYF. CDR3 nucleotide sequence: TGTGCCAGCAGCTTAGGGGGAGGGCCCCCGACAGAGACCCAGTACTTC.

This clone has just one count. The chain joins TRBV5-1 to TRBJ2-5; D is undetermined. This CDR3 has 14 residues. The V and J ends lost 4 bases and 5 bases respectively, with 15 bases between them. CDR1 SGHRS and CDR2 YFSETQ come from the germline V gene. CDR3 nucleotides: TGCGCCAGCAGCCTCGAGACCCCGCGGGAGACCCAGTACTTC. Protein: CASSLETPRETQYF.

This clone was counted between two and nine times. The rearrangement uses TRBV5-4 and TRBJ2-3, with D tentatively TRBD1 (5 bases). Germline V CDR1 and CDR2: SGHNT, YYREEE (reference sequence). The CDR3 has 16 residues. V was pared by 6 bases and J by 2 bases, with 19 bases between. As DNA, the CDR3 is TGTGCCAGCACTCCGGGCCAGGGCCGGTCCACAGATACGCAGTATTTT. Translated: CASTPGQGRSTDTQYF.

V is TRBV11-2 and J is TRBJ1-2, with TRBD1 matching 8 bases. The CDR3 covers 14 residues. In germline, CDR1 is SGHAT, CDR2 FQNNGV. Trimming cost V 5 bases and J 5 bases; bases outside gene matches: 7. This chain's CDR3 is CASSIQGVVYGYTF. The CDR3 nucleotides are TGTGCCAGCAGCATACAGGGGGTGGTTTATGGCTACACCTTC.

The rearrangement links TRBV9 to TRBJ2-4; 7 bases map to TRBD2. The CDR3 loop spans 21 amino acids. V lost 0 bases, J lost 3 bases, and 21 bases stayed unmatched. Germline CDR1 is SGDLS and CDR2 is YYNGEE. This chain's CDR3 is CASSVVWASGPLLRGKNIQYF. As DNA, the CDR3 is TGTGCCAGCAGCGTAGTTTGGGCTAGCGGACCCCTTCTTCGAGGCAAAAACATTCAGTACTTC. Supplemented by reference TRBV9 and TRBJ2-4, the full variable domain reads DSGVTQTPKHLITATGQRVTLRCSPRSGDLSVYWYQQSLDQGLQFLIQYYNGEERAKGNILERFSAQQFPDLHSELNLSSLELGDSALYFCASSVVWASGPLLRGKNIQYFGAGTRLSVL.

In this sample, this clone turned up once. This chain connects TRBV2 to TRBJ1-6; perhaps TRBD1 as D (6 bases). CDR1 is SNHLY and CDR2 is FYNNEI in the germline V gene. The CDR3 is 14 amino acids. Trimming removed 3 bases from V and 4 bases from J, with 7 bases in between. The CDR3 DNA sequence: TGTGCCAGCAGTGAGGGACATTATAATTCACCCCTCCACTTT. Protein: CASSEGHYNSPLHF.

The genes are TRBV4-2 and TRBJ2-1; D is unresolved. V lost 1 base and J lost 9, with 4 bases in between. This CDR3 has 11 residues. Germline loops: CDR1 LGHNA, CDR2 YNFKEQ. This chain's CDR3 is CASSQGSEQFF. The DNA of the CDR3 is TGTGCCAGCAGCCAAGGTAGTGAGCAGTTCTTC.